This entry lists 9 T cell receptor beta chains sequenced from one sample in a study of T cell changes during pregnancy in multiple sclerosis. Assay: immunoSEQ multiplex PCR; the TCRdb copy retains only in-frame clones and omits some. This table has under 150,000 clones, roughly 95% appearing once. The sample was peripheral blood, taken after pregnancy. These receptors were obtained from a female donor with multiple sclerosis, enrolled in a pregnancy study.

V and J are TRBV27 and TRBJ2-5; 10 bases line up with TRBD2. The junction had 14 bases not matched to a gene; V was cut back by 3 bases and J by 4 bases. This CDR3 region has 18 residues. The V gene's germline CDR1 is MNHEY and CDR2 SMNVEV (reference sequence). The CDR3, as DNA: TGTGCCAGCAGTTTCTACTCAATAGCGGGAGGTCCTCGAGAGACCCAGTACTTC. It encodes CASSFYSIAGGPRETQYF.

The chain links TRBV20-1 to TRBJ2-5; D is possibly TRBD2 (5 bases). The germline V gene has CDR1 DFQATT and CDR2 SNEGSKA (reference sequence). The CDR3 has 10 amino acids. CDR3 sequence (DNA): TGCAGGGGAGATGGTGAGACCCAGTACTTC. This translates into CRGDGETQYF.

J is TRBJ1-1 and V is TRBV28; D perhaps matches TRBD1 (5 bases). V was cut by 4 bases and J by 10 bases, with 16 bases left in between. The CDR3 runs to 13 residues. Germline V gene data show CDR1 as MDHEN and CDR2 as SYDVKM. In DNA, the CDR3 is TGTGCCAGCAGTTATACAGGCCCCTATGGAGCTTTCTTT. It codes for CASSYTGPYGAFF.

The chain is built from TRBV5-4 and TRBJ2-3; 9 nucleotides match TRBD2. The V gene end was trimmed by 3 bases and the J gene end by 2 bases; junction bases not matched to a gene: 4. This CDR3 is 15 amino acids long. CDR1 is SGHNT, CDR2 YYREEE, per germline (reference sequence). CDR3 in DNA: TGTGCCAGCAGCTACACGGGACTAGCCACAGATACGCAGTATTTT. Its translation: CASSYTGLATDTQYF.

Here the CDR3 DNA reads TGTGCCAGCAGCTCCAGGACAGCCTACAATGAGCAGTTCTTC. It is translated as CASSSRTAYNEQFF. This chain uses TRBV7-9 with TRBJ2-1; D is perhaps TRBD1 (6 bases). Germline CDR1 SEHNR, CDR2 FQNEAQ (reference sequence). The CDR3 length is 14 residues. V gave up 4 bases and J gave up 2 bases, with 9 bases separating them.

This clone came up once. This chain joins TRBV2 and TRBJ1-2, with a tentative D call TRBD1 (6 bases). The CDR3 spans 15 residues. The germline gives CDR1 SNHLY, CDR2 FYNNEI. V gave up 10 bases and J gave up 0 bases, with 18 bases separating them. CDR3 region: CATRFRQGTNYGYTF. The CDR3 bases are TGTGCCACGAGGTTCCGGCAGGGGACTAACTATGGCTACACCTTC.

This clone was seen just once. The rearrangement joins TRBV6-8 to TRBJ2-2; TRBD2 aligns across 7 bases. The CDR3 sequence is 17 residues long. V was pared by 6 bases and J by 4 bases, with 14 bases of the junction left unmatched. The germline V gene encodes CDR1 MNHGY and CDR2 SAAAGT. The DNA for the CDR3 is TGTGCCAGCAGCCCCCGGGGGGTTCAGCGGAGCACCGGGGAGCTGTTTTTT. Its translation: CASSPRGVQRSTGELFF.

Comment on this clone: Relative to the germline gene, one junction end is altered; a read error may explain this. The CDR3 sequence: CAGSPVGTSGTKGELFF. The CDR3 coding sequence is TGTGCCGGCAGCCCCGTTGGGACTAGCGGGACGAAGGGGGAGCTGTTTTTT. This chain links TRBV7-6 with TRBJ2-2, with 13 bases that match TRBD2. CDR1 and CDR2 from the germline V gene are SGHVS and FNYEAQ. This CDR3 has 17 amino acids.

The J gene is TRBJ2-3, the V gene TRBV7-2; 8 bases are shared with TRBD1. The V gene's germline CDR1 is SGHTA and CDR2 FQGNSA. There are 15 residues in the CDR3. The V gene end was trimmed by 5 bases and the J gene end by 2 bases; junction bases not matched to a gene: 6. CDR3 in DNA: TGTGCCAGCAGCCTGCAGGGACAGGTCACAGATACGCAGTATTTT. Translating it yields CASSLQGQVTDTQYF.